This T cell receptor (beta chain) was captured by sequencing in a study of blood T cell repertoires in COVID-19. The CDR3 is 14 amino acids. The V gene lost 1 base and the J gene lost 3 bases, with 10 bases spanning the gap. Sequencing was performed with immunoSEQ multiplex PCR; in TCRdb, only in-frame clones are kept and a portion is missing. This repertoire shows approximately 150,000 clones, more than 75% found once; its top ten account for around 2.1%. The rearrangement uses TRBV23-1 and TRBJ2-7; possibly TRBD1 for D (5 bases). TRBV23-1 is an ORF; its function is uncertain. The sample was peripheral blood. This receptor was identified in an older man with acute or convalescent COVID-19. The CDR3 sequence: CASSQFRVLYEQYF. CDR3 sequence (DNA): TGCGCCAGCAGTCAATTCAGGGTTCTCTACGAGCAGTACTTC.